The clone carrying this T cell receptor (beta chain) was seen repeatedly, ten times or more. Its antigen is unidentified. TCRdb re-analysed the multiplex PCR reads in MiXCR, keeping a single row per CDR3 protein. The table has about 140,000 distinct CDR3 sequences, approximately 20% seen once; the top ten hold around 2.6%. The lymph nodes were axillary draining lymph nodes from breast cancer patients. The sample originates from a study of breast tumors, draining lymph nodes, adjacent tissues. Notes on the study in general: Data fit most tumor T cells coming from lymph node, expanding in tumor. Tumor repertoires ranked between lymph nodes and nontumor tissue in diversity, with V and J gene preferences. Data only fit, rather than demonstrated, lymph node origin of most tumor T cells.

The CDR3 has 15 residues. Germline V gives CDR1 SGDLS, CDR2 YYNGEE. With 3 bases removed from V and 1 base from J, the gap between germline ends came to 11 bases. Sequences were obtained from axillary lymph node tissue. This TCR was recovered from a female donor with breast cancer. Some clones in this sample may be carry-over from other donors' samples. This chain connects TRBV9 to TRBJ2-1, with D perhaps matching TRBD1 (6 bases). CDR3 coding DNA: TGTGCCAGCAGCGCCAGGGGAAGATCCTACAATGAGCAGTTCTTC. It specifies CASSARGRSYNEQFF.